Below, 19 T cell receptor beta chains from the same sample are listed, as sequenced in a study of T cell repertoires in cytomegalovirus infection. These TCRs are of unknown antigen specificity. Via MiXCR, TCRdb re-called the reads, giving one row per CDR3 protein. The sample holds about 340,000 distinct CDR3 sequences, 25% to 35% seen once. Sequencing used cultured PBMCs, obtained from culture after CMV antigen stimulation. These receptors were collected from a human donor in good health (CMV status not recorded). Some clones in this sample may be carry-over from other donors' samples.

This clonotype appeared many times. The rearrangement uses TRBV5-1 and TRBJ2-1; 11 bases are a match to TRBD2. The CDR3 sequence is 17 residues long. From germline, CDR1 is SGHRS and CDR2 YFSETQ. V lost 3 bases, J lost 2 bases, and 7 bases stayed unmatched. The CDR3 nucleotides read TGCGCCAGCAGCTCTCCTATAGCGGGGGGGACCTACAATGAGCAGTTCTTC. Translation gives CASSSPIAGGTYNEQFF.

The chain combines TRBV24-1 with TRBJ1-1; TRBD1 matches 7 bases. V lost 0 bases and J lost 10; bases outside the gene matches: 7. Germline V CDR1 and CDR2: KGHDR, SFDVKD. The CDR3 spans 14 residues. The CDR3 DNA sequence: TGTGCCACCAGTGATTTGGGACAGGCTGGGGGAGCTTTCTTT. It encodes CATSDLGQAGGAFF.

This clonotype turned up a few times. The chain recombines TRBV2 with TRBJ2-7; a possible D gene is TRBD1 (5 bases). This CDR3 comprises 14 residues. Trimming pared 1 base from V and 1 base from J, leaving 8 bases between. Germline CDR1 and CDR2: SNHLY and FYNNEI. CDR3 protein: CASSEDRISYEQYF. The CDR3 DNA is TGTGCCAGCAGTGAAGACAGGATTTCCTACGAGCAGTACTTC.

The chain uses TRBV12-3 or TRBV12-4 and TRBJ2-7, with 8 nucleotides matching TRBD2. The CDR3 totals 15 residues. Trimming removed 2 bases from V and 4 bases from J; junction bases left unmatched: 7. The CDR3 region is CASSLLAGQGYEQYF. CDR3 sequence (DNA): TGTGCCAGCAGTTTACTAGCGGGTCAGGGGTACGAGCAGTACTTC.

The rearrangement links TRBV20-1 to TRBJ2-7; TRBD2 is a possible D gene (5 bases). This CDR3 region has 15 residues. V lost 2 bases to trimming and J lost 0 bases, with 14 bases between them. The V gene's germline CDR1 is DFQATT and CDR2 SNEGSKA (reference sequence). The CDR3 is CSARPARGNSYEQYF. CDR3 bases: TGCAGTGCTAGACCCGCCCGAGGGAACTCCTACGAGCAGTACTTC.

The rearrangement joins TRBV7-9 to TRBJ2-7; the D is unclear. This CDR3 has 12 residues. V lost 4 bases and J 3 bases, leaving 7 bases between the germline ends. In germline, CDR1 is SEHNR, CDR2 FQNEAQ (reference sequence). The CDR3 loop is CASSSIGYEQYF. In nucleotides, the CDR3 is TGTGCCAGCAGCTCGATAGGCTACGAGCAGTACTTC.

This clonotype was counted a few times. The chain combines TRBV28 with TRBJ2-2; TRBD2 aligns across 11 bases. The CDR3 totals 13 residues. After removal of 10 bases from V and 5 bases from J, the junction contained 3 bases not matched to a gene. Looked up from germline, CDR1 is MDHEN and CDR2 is SYDVKM. Here the CDR3 DNA reads TGTGCCACCTGGACTAGCGGGACCGGGGAGCTGTTTTTT. Protein sequence: CATWTSGTGELFF.

V is TRBV24-1 and J is TRBJ2-2, with a possible D match to TRBD2 (5 bases). The CDR3 is 13 residues long. The V end was cut by 10 bases, the J end by 1 base, with 9 bases between. Germline V gene lookup returns CDR1 KGHDR and CDR2 SFDVKD. As DNA, the CDR3 is TGTGCCACTGCGGACTTGAACACCGGGGAGCTGTTTTTT. Amino acid sequence: CATADLNTGELFF.

This clonotype turned up a few times. This chain joins TRBV19 and TRBJ1-4, with a weak D call TRBD1 (5 bases). Deletions cut 6 bases from V and 2 bases from J, with 13 bases between. Germline CDR1 LNHDA, CDR2 SQIVND (reference sequence). The CDR3 is made up of 15 amino acids. DNA for the CDR3: TGTGCCAGTAGGTCAAGGGGCGTGACTAATGAAAAACTGTTTTTT. Translation gives CASRSRGVTNEKLFF.

In this sample, this clonotype turned up a few times. The chain couples TRBV11-3 to TRBJ2-1, with TRBD2 matching over 10 bases. J gave up 6 bases and V 1 base, and 6 bases lay outside the gene matches. CDR3 length equals 16 residues. Germline CDR1 is SGHNT and CDR2 is YENEEA. This CDR3 reads CASSLALAGEANEQFF. The CDR3 bases are TGTGCCAGCAGCTTAGCCCTAGCGGGAGAGGCCAATGAGCAGTTCTTC.

The gene calls are TRBV6-1 and TRBJ2-7, with 11 bases fitting TRBD2. The CDR3 covers 15 residues. After removal of 6 bases from V and 0 bases from J, the junction contained 4 bases not matched to a gene. Germline CDR1 and CDR2: MNHNS and SASEGT. The DNA of the CDR3 is TGTGCCAGCAGGTCACTAGCGGGGGTCTCCTACGAGCAGTACTTC. Protein: CASRSLAGVSYEQYF.

This chain connects TRBV12-3 or TRBV12-4 to TRBJ1-1; maybe TRBD1 (5 bases). V was trimmed by 8 bases and J by 2 bases, leaving 18 bases between them. This CDR3 contains 15 residues. As DNA, the CDR3 is TGTGCCAGCGGGCCCAGGGCCTTATTAAACACTGAAGCTTTCTTT. The encoded protein is CASGPRALLNTEAFF.

J is TRBJ1-2 and V is TRBV7-9; D is possibly TRBD1 (5 bases). Trimming removed 1 base at V and 7 bases at J, with 34 bases between. The CDR3 has 21 amino acids. Germline V gene lookup returns CDR1 SEHNR and CDR2 FQNEAQ (reference sequence). The CDR3 is CASSLVSTRGRRNNYRGGYTF. The DNA of the CDR3 is TGTGCCAGCAGCTTAGTTTCGACTAGGGGCCGACGGAACAACTATAGGGGTGGCTACACCTTC. Complete variable domain (other parts from reference TRBV7-9 and TRBJ1-2): DTGVSQNPRHKITKRGQNVTFRCDPISEHNRLYWYRQTLGQGPEFLTYFQNEAQLEKSRLLSDRFSAERPKGSFSTLEIQRTEQGDSAMYLCASSLVSTRGRRNNYRGGYTFGSGTRLTVV.

The chain combines TRBV27 with TRBJ1-5; D call uncertain. The germline gives CDR1 MNHEY, CDR2 SMNVEV (reference sequence). This CDR3 contains 14 residues. Between the trimmed V and J ends, which lost 0 bases and 9 bases, there was a span of 12 bases. DNA for the CDR3: TGTGCCAGCAGTTTATCCCCCCGAGGCGGGCCCCAGCATTTT. Its translation: CASSLSPRGGPQHF.

The chain recombines TRBV2 with TRBJ2-1, with 14 bases aligning to TRBD2. The CDR3 has 21 residues. Germline trimming cut 0 bases from V and 3 bases from J; bases unmatched to any gene: 13. CDR1 is SNHLY and CDR2 is FYNNEI in the germline V gene. The CDR3 bases are TGTGCCAGCAGTGAAGCAACGACTAGCGGGGGGGCCGGCCCCTTCTACAATGAGCAGTTCTTC. This codes for CASSEATTSGGAGPFYNEQFF.

This clonotype appeared a few times. The rearrangement links TRBV6-1 to TRBJ2-7; tentative D call: TRBD1 (5 bases). Trimming left V 3 bases short and J 6 bases short, with 9 bases between. Germline-derived CDR1 and CDR2 are MNHNS and SASEGT. The CDR3 runs 12 residues. For the CDR3, the DNA is TGTGCCAGCAGTGAGGTCAGGGCCGAGCAGTACTTC. It translates to CASSEVRAEQYF.

This clonotype appeared a few times. V usage is TRBV20-1 and J usage is TRBJ1-2; unclear D gene. V dropped 1 base and J dropped 4 bases, with 7 bases sitting between them. CDR3 length: 12 residues. Germline V gene data show CDR1 as DFQATT and CDR2 as SNEGSKA (reference sequence). The CDR3 region is CSARGGFYGYTF. Here the CDR3 DNA reads TGCAGTGCTAGAGGAGGTTTCTATGGCTACACCTTC.

In this sample, this clonotype turned up a few times. The J gene is TRBJ1-6, the V gene TRBV7-6; the D gene is possibly TRBD1 (5 bases). The CDR3 spans 15 residues. CDR1 and CDR2 (germline): SGHVS, FNYEAQ. V was shortened by 2 bases and J by 3 bases, with 8 bases between the two germline ends. CDR3 region: CASSLQGDYNSPLHF. The CDR3 coding sequence is TGTGCCAGCAGCTTACAGGGAGACTATAATTCACCCCTCCACTTT.

This clonotype was picked up a small number of times. The rearrangement uses TRBV7-9 and TRBJ2-6; 7 nucleotides align to TRBD1. Per germline, CDR1 SEHNR and CDR2 FQNEAQ (reference sequence). The CDR3 extends over 18 amino acids. With 6 bases clipped from V and 0 bases from J, the junction kept 11 bases outside the gene matches. DNA for the CDR3: TGTGCCAGCAGTCCAGGACAGGACCTTACCTCTGGGGCCAACGTCCTGACTTTC. It specifies CASSPGQDLTSGANVLTF. Drawing the rest from reference TRBV7-9 and TRBJ2-6, the complete variable domain is DTGVSQNPRHKITKRGQNVTFRCDPISEHNRLYWYRQTLGQGPEFLTYFQNEAQLEKSRLLSDRFSAERPKGSFSTLEIQRTEQGDSAMYLCASSPGQDLTSGANVLTFGAGSRLTVL.